This T cell receptor beta chain was identified during a study of preoperative IRX-2 immunotherapy in early breast cancer. Treatment reported: preoperative locoregional IRX-2 cytokine immunotherapy. Patients received preoperative, locoregional IRX-2 cytokine immunotherapy in a phase Ib study. Some clones are missing from TCRdb's copy, which holds only in-frame ones; the method was immunoSEQ multiplex PCR. The sample has approximately 28,000 clones, about 75% seen once. The sequence derives from a human donor with breast cancer. Sequences were derived from lymph node tissue, sampled after IRX-2 immunotherapy.

CDR3 amino acids: CASSFTSGQDEQYF. The CDR3 DNA reads TGTGCCAGCAGCTTTACTAGCGGCCAGGACGAGCAGTACTTC. V usage is TRBV11-3 and J usage is TRBJ2-7, with 8 bases lining up with TRBD2. The CDR3 extends over 14 amino acids. V was pared by 3 bases and J by 5 bases, with 6 bases of the junction left unmatched. The germline V gene encodes CDR1 SGHNT and CDR2 YENEEA.